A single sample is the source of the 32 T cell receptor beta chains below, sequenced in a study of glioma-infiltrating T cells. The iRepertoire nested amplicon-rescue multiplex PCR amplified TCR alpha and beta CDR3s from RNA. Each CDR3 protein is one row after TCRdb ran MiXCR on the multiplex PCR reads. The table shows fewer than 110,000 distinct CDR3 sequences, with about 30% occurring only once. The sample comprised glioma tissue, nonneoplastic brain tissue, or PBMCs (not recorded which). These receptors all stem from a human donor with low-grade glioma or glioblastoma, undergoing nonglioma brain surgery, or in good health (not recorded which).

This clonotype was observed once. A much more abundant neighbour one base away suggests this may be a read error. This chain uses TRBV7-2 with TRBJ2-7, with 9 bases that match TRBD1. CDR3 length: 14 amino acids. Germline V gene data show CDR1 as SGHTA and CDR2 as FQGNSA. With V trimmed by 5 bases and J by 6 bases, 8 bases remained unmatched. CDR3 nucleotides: TGTGCCAGCAGCCGCGGGACAGGGTGCCTCGAGCAGTACTTC. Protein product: CASSRGTGCLEQYF. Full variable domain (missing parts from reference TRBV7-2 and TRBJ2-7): GAGVSQSPSNKVTEKGKDVELRCDPISGHTALYWYRQSLGQGLEFLIYFQGNSAPDKSGLPSDRFSAERTGGSVSTLTIQRTQQEDSAVYLCASSRGTGCLEQYFGPGTRLTVT.

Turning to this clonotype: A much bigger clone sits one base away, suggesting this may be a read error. CDR3 loop: CSARPGLAREETQYF. The CDR3 coding sequence is TGCAGTGCTAGACCGGGACTAGCGAGAGAAGAGACCCAGTACTTC. This sequence joins TRBV20-1 and TRBJ2-5; 10 bases match TRBD2. The CDR3 is 15 residues long. Trimming took 2 bases from V and 3 from J; bases not matched to a gene: 6. Looked up from germline, CDR1 is DFQATT and CDR2 is SNEGSKA (reference sequence).

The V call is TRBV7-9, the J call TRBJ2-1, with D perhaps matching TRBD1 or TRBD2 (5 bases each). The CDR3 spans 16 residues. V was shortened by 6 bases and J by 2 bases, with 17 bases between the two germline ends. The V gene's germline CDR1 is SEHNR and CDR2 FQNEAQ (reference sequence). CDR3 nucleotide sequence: TGTGCCAGCAGATTCTCCGGGGCCGTTGCCTACAATGAGCAGTTCTTC. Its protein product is CASRFSGAVAYNEQFF. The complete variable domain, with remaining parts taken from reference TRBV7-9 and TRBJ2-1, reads DTGVSQNPRHKITKRGQNVTFRCDPISEHNRLYWYRQTLGQGPEFLTYFQNEAQLEKSRLLSDRFSAERPKGSFSTLEIQRTEQGDSAMYLCASRFSGAVAYNEQFFGPGTRLTVL.

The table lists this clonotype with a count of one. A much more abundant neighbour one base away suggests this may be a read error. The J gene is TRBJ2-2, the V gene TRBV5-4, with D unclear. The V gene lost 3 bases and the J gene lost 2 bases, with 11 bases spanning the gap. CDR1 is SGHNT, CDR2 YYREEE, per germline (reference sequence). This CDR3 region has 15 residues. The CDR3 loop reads CASSSGRINTGELFF. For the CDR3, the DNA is TGTGCCAGCAGCTCGGGCCGCATTAACACCGGGGAGCTGTTTTTT.

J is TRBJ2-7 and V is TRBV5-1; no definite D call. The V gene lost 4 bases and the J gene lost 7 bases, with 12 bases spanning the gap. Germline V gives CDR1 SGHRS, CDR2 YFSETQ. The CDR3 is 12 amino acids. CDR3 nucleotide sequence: TGCGCCAGCAGCCTGTTAACTTCTGAGCAGTACTTC. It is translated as CASSLLTSEQYF. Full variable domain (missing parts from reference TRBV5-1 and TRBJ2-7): KAGVTQTPRYLIKTRGQQVTLSCSPISGHRSVSWYQQTPGQGLQFLFEYFSETQRNKGNFPGRFSGRQFSNSRSEMNVSTLELGDSALYLCASSLLTSEQYFGPGTRLTVT.

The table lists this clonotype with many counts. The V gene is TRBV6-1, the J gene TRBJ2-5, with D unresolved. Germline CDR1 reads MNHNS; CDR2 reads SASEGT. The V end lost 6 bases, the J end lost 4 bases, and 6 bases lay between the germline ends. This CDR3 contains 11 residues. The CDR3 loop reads CASREVETQYF. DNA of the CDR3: TGTGCCAGCAGAGAGGTAGAGACCCAGTACTTC.

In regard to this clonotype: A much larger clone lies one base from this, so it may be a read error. The CDR3 DNA reads TGTGCCAACAGTAAACCCTACGGGACAGTGCAAGAGACCCAGTACTTC. Residues: CANSKPYGTVQETQYF. The chain recombines TRBV6-2 or TRBV6-3 with TRBJ2-5, with 7 bases lining up with TRBD1. The length of the CDR3 is 16 residues. The germline CDR1 and CDR2 sequences are MNHEY and SVGEGT.

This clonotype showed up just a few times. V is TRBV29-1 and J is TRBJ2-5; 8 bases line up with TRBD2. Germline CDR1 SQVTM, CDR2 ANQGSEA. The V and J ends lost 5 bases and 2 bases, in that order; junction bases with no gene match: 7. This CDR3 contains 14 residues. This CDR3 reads CSVQIAGSQETQYF. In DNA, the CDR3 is TGCAGCGTTCAAATAGCGGGGAGTCAAGAGACCCAGTACTTC.

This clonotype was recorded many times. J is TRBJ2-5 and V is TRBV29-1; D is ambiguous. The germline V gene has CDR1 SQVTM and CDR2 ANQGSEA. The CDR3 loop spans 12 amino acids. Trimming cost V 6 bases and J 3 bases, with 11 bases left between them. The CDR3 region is CSVRTPEETQYF. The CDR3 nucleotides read TGCAGCGTGCGGACGCCCGAAGAGACCCAGTACTTC. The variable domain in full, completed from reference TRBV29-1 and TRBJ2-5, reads SAVISQKPSRDICQRGTSLTIQCQVDSQVTMMFWYRQQPGQSLTLIATANQGSEATYESGFVIDKFPISRPNLTFSTLTVSNMSPEDSSIYLCSVRTPEETQYFGPGTRLLVL.

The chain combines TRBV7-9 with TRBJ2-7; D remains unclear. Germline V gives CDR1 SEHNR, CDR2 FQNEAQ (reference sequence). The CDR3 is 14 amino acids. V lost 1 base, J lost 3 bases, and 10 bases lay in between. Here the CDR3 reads CASSLEAWNYEQYF. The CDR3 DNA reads TGTGCCAGCAGCTTAGAGGCGTGGAACTACGAGCAGTACTTC. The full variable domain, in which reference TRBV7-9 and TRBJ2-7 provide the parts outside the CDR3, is DTGVSQNPRHKITKRGQNVTFRCDPISEHNRLYWYRQTLGQGPEFLTYFQNEAQLEKSRLLSDRFSAERPKGSFSTLEIQRTEQGDSAMYLCASSLEAWNYEQYFGPGTRLTVT.

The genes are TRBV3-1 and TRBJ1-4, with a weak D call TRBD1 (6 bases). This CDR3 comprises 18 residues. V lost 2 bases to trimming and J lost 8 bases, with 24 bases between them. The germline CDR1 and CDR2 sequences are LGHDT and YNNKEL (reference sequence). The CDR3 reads CASSQTSGGGQLTEKLFF. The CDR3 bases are TGTGCCAGCAGCCAAACGTCCGGGGGCGGCCAACTAACCGAAAAACTGTTTTTT. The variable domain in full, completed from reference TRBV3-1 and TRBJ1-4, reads DTAVSQTPKYLVTQMGNDKSIKCEQNLGHDTMYWYKQDSKKFLKIMFSYNNKELIINETVPNRFSPKSPDKAHLNLHINSLELGDSAVYFCASSQTSGGGQLTEKLFFGSGTQLSVL.

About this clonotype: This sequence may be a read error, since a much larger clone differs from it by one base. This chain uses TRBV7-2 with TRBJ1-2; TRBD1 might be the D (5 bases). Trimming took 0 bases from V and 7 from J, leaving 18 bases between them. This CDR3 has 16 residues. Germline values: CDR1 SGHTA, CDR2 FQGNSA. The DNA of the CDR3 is TGTGCCAGCAGCTTAGCTTTGAGGGGTCAGAAGAGTGGCTACACCTTC. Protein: CASSLALRGQKSGYTF.

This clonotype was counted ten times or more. The CDR3 DNA reads as TGCAGCGTTATTGAGACTAGATTAATGGAGACCCAGTACTTC. This codes for CSVIETRLMETQYF. The genes are TRBV29-1 and TRBJ2-5, with a tentative D call TRBD2 (6 bases). There are 14 residues in the CDR3. The V end was cut by 5 bases, the J end by 5 bases, with 18 bases between. The germline gives CDR1 SQVTM, CDR2 ANQGSEA.

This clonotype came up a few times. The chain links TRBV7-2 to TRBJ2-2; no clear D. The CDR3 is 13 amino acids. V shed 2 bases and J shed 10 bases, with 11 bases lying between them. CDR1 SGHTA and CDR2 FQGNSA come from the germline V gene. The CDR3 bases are TGTGCCAGCAGCTTACGAGGTGGTTTGGAGCTGTTTTTT. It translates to CASSLRGGLELFF.

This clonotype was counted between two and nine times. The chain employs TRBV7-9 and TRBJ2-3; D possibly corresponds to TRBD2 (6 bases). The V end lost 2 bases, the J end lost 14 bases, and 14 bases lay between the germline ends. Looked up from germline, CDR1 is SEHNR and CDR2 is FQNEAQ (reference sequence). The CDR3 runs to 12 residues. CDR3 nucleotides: TGTGCCAGCAGCTTATCGACTAGAGGACCGTATTTT. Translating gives CASSLSTRGPYF.

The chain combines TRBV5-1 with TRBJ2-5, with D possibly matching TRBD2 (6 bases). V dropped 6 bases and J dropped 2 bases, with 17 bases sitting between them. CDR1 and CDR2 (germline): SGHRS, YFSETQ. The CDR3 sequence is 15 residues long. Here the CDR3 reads CASTVTGLEQETQYF. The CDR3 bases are TGCGCCAGCACCGTTACGGGACTTGAACAAGAGACCCAGTACTTC.

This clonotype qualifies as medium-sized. The CDR3 DNA reads TGTGCCAGCACCCCTTCGACAGTTCCCTACGAGCAGTACTTC. Translation gives CASTPSTVPYEQYF. This chain joins TRBV28 and TRBJ2-7; a possible D gene is TRBD1 (5 bases). In germline, CDR1 is MDHEN, CDR2 SYDVKM. The CDR3 contains 14 residues. V shed 7 bases and J shed 2 bases, with 15 bases lying between them.

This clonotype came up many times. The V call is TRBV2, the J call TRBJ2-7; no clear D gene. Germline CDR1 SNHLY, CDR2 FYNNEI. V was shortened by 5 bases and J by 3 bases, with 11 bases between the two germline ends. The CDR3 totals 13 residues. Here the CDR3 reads CASSNQPFYEQYF. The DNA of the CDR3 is TGTGCCAGCAGTAATCAGCCCTTCTACGAGCAGTACTTC.

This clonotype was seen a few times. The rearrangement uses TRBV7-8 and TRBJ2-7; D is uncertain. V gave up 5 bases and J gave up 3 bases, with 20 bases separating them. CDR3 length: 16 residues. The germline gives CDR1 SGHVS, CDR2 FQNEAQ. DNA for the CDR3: TGTGCCAGCAGCCCCCAATTGGCAGGAGTGGGCTACGAGCAGTACTTC. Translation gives CASSPQLAGVGYEQYF.

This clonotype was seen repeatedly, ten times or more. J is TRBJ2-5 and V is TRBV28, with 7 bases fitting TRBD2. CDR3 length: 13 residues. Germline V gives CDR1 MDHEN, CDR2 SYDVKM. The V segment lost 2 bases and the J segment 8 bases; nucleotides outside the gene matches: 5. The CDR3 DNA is TGTGCCAGCAGTTTACAGGGAGGGATAACCCAGTACTTC. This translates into CASSLQGGITQYF.

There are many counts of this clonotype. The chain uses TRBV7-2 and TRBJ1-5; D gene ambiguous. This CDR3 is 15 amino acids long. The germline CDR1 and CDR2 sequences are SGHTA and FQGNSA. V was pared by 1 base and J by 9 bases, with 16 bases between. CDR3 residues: CASSLEPGVDRPQHF. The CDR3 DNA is TGTGCCAGCAGCTTAGAGCCGGGAGTTGATAGGCCCCAGCATTTT.

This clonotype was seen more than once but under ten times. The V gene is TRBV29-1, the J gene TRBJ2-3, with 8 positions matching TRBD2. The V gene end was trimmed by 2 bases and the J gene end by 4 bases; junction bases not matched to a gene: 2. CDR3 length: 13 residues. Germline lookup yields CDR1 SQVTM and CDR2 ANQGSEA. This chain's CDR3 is CSVESGGSDTQYF. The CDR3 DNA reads TGCAGCGTTGAAAGCGGGGGTTCAGATACGCAGTATTTT.

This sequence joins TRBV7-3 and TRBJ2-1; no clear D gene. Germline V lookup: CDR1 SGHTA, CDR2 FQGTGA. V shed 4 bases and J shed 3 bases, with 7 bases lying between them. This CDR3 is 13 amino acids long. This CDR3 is CASSWTDYNEQFF. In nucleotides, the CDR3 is TGTGCCAGCAGCTGGACGGACTACAATGAGCAGTTCTTC.

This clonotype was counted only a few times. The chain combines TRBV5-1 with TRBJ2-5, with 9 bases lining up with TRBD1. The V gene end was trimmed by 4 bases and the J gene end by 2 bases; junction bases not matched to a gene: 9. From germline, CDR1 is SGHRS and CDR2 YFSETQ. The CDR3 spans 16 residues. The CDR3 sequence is CASSGQGRSVQETQYF. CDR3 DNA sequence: TGCGCCAGCAGCGGACAGGGGAGGTCGGTTCAAGAGACCCAGTACTTC.

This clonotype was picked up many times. The CDR3 nucleotides are TGTGCCATCGGTGGCAGGGAAGCAGATACGCAGTATTTT. Residues: CAIGGREADTQYF. The chain is built from TRBV10-3 and TRBJ2-3; D may be TRBD1 (5 bases). The CDR3 covers 13 residues. V was cut by 8 bases and J by 4 bases, with 13 bases left in between. CDR1 and CDR2 from the germline V gene are ENHRY and SYGVKD.

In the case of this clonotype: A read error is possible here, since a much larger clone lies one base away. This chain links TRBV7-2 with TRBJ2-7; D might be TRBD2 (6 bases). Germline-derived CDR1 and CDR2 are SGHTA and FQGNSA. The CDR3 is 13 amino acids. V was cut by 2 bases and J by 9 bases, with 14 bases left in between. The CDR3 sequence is CASSLMEGHGQYF. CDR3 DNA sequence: TGTGCCAGCAGCTTAATGGAGGGGCACGGGCAGTACTTC.

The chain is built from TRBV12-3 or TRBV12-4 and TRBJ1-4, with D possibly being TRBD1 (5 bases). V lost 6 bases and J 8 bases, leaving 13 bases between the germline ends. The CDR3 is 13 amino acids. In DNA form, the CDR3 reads TGTGCCAGCAGCCTGGCGCAGGGCGAAAAACTGTTTTTT. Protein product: CASSLAQGEKLFF.

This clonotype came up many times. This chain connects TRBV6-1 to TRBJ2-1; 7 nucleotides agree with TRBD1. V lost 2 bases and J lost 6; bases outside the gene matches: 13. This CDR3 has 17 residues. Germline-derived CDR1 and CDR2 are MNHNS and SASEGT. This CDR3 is CASSEPRPWDSGNEQFF. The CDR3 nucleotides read TGTGCCAGCAGTGAACCGAGACCGTGGGACAGCGGCAATGAGCAGTTCTTC.

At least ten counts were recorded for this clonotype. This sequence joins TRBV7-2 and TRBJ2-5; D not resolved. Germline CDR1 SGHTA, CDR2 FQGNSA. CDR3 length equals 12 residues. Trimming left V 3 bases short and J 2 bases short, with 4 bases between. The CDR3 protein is CASSFRQETQYF. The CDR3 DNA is TGTGCCAGCAGCTTCAGACAAGAGACCCAGTACTTC.

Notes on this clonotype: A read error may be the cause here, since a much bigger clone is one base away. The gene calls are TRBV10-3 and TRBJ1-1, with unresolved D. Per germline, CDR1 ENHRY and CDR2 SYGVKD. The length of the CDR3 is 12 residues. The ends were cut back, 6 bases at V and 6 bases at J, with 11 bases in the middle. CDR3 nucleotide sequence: TGTGCCATCAGGGTAAAGGAAGCTGAAGCTTTCTTT. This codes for CAIRVKEAEAFF.

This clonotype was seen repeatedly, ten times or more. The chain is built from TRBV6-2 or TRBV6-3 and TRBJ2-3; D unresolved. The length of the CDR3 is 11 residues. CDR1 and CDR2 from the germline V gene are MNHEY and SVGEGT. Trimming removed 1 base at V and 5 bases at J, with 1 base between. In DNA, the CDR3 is TGTGCCAGCAGTTACTTAGATACGCAGTATTTT. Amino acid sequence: CASSYLDTQYF.

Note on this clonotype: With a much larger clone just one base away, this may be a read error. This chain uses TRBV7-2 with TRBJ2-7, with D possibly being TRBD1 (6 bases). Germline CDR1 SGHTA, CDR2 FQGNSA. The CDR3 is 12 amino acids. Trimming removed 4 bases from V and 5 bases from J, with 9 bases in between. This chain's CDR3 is CASSYRVHEQYF. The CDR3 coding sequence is TGTGCCAGCAGCTACAGGGTCCACGAGCAGTACTTC.